These 30 T cell receptor beta chains share one sample of origin, sequenced in a study of CD8+CD57+ T cells in acquired aplastic anemia. Both TCR beta VDJ combination and CDR3 sequence profiling were carried out. Genomic DNA was the template for this profiling. One entry per CDR3 protein, called by TCRdb with MiXCR from the reads. The repertoire includes around 190,000 distinct CDR3 sequences, roughly half of them detected once, and 15% to 20% sits in the top ten. The material sequenced was sorted CD4+, CD8+, or CD8+CD57+ T cells (not recorded which) from PBMCs. These receptors were collected from a human donor in good health, serving as a control.

The chain uses TRBV25-1 and TRBJ1-1, with TRBD1 as a possible D gene (6 bases). V gave up 3 bases and J gave up 7 bases, with 6 bases separating them. CDR1 is MGHDK and CDR2 is SYGVNS in the germline V gene. The CDR3 has 11 residues. DNA of the CDR3: TGTGCCAGCAGTGAGACAGGTGAAGCTTTCTTT. It is translated as CASSETGEAFF.

About this clonotype itself: Just one base apart from a much larger clone, this may be a read error. J is TRBJ2-3 and V is TRBV5-8, with D unclear. Germline V gene lookup returns CDR1 SGHTS and CDR2 YDEGEE. This CDR3 region has 15 residues. Trimming stripped 4 bases from V and 6 bases from J, with 18 bases between. The CDR3 DNA reads as TGTGCCAGCAGCGGAATGGCACTGATGATGGATACGCAGTATTTT. This sequence encodes CASSGMALMMDTQYF.

The chain employs TRBV2 and TRBJ2-3, with 8 bases matching TRBD2. The V gene end was trimmed by 1 base and the J gene end by 3 bases; junction bases not matched to a gene: 3. The length of the CDR3 is 15 residues. Germline V gene lookup returns CDR1 SNHLY and CDR2 FYNNEI. In DNA, the CDR3 is TGTGCCAGCAGTGAAGTCGGGAGGGGAACAGATACGCAGTATTTT. This codes for CASSEVGRGTDTQYF. The full variable domain, completed using reference TRBV2 and TRBJ2-3, is EPEVTQTPSHQVTQMGQEVILRCVPISNHLYFYWYRQILGQKVEFLVSFYNNEISEKSEIFDDQFSVERPDGSNFTLKIRSTKLEDSAMYFCASSEVGRGTDTQYFGPGTRLTVL.

The chain uses TRBV25-1 and TRBJ2-3; 10 bases map to TRBD1. Germline CDR1 MGHDK, CDR2 SYGVNS. V dropped 3 bases and J dropped 2; count of bases not matched to a gene: 2. This CDR3 comprises 15 residues. CDR3 sequence: CASSDDRGPTDTQYF. CDR3 DNA sequence: TGTGCCAGCAGTGACGACAGGGGGCCCACAGATACGCAGTATTTT.

Regarding this clonotype: An end of the junction does not agree with germline; a read error may underlie this. The J gene is TRBJ1-1, the V gene TRBV6-5; D gene uncertain. This CDR3 is 14 amino acids long. Germline V lookup: CDR1 MNHEY, CDR2 SVGAGI. The CDR3 sequence: CARSYSRKDTEAFF. The DNA of the CDR3 is TGTGCCCGCAGTTACTCGAGAAAGGACACTGAAGCTTTCTTT.

The J gene is TRBJ1-6, the V gene TRBV7-2, with D possibly being TRBD1 (5 bases). V gave up 9 bases and J gave up 9 bases, with 21 bases separating them. The CDR3 extends over 15 amino acids. CDR1 and CDR2 (germline): SGHTA, FQGNSA. The CDR3 is CASSARGGVGSPLHF. The DNA for the CDR3 is TGTGCCAGTAGCGCCCGGGGGGGGGTCGGTTCACCCCTCCACTTT.

V and J are TRBV12-3 or TRBV12-4 and TRBJ1-6, with D unclear. CDR3 size: 14 residues. Between the trimmed V and J ends, which lost 6 bases and 8 bases, there was a span of 14 bases. CDR3 in DNA: TGTGCCAGCAGCGGACGGTTCGGGGATTCACCCCTCCACTTT. Its protein product is CASSGRFGDSPLHF.

This clonotype was observed at least ten times. This rearrangement joins TRBV6-2 or TRBV6-3 to TRBJ2-7; D gene ambiguous. Germline V gives CDR1 MNHEY, CDR2 SVGEGT. V gave up 2 bases and J gave up 2 bases, with 4 bases separating them. This CDR3 has 12 amino acids. This CDR3 reads CASSYPTYEQYF. CDR3 sequence (DNA): TGTGCCAGCAGTTACCCGACCTACGAGCAGTACTTC.

The J gene is TRBJ2-7, the V gene TRBV7-3; D may correspond to TRBD1 or TRBD2 (5 bases each). The V gene's germline CDR1 is SGHTA and CDR2 FQGTGA. This CDR3 comprises 11 residues. The V gene lost 0 bases and the J gene lost 8 bases, with 5 bases spanning the gap. CDR3: CASSLTGQQYF. The CDR3 DNA follows: TGTGCCAGCAGCTTAACGGGACAGCAGTACTTC.

This clonotype was counted at least ten times. The chain recombines TRBV7-2 with TRBJ2-2; TRBD2 aligns across 12 bases. Per the germline V gene, CDR1 is SGHTA and CDR2 is FQGNSA. The CDR3 length is 17 residues. V lost 9 bases to trimming and J lost 0 bases; unmatched junction nucleotides: 8. The CDR3 region has the DNA TGTGCCAGGGGTCTAGCGGGGGGGCTGTCGAACACCGGGGAGCTGTTTTTT. Its protein is CARGLAGGLSNTGELFF. The variable domain in full, with the rest retrieved from reference TRBV7-2 and TRBJ2-2, is GAGVSQSPSNKVTEKGKDVELRCDPISGHTALYWYRQSLGQGLEFLIYFQGNSAPDKSGLPSDRFSAERTGGSVSTLTIQRTQQEDSAVYLCARGLAGGLSNTGELFFGEGSRLTVL.

Many counts were recorded for this clonotype. V gene TRBV20-1 combines with J gene TRBJ2-2; D may match TRBD1 or TRBD2 (5 bases each). V was clipped by 3 bases and J by 5 bases, with 13 bases between them. This CDR3 is 14 amino acids long. The germline V gene encodes CDR1 DFQATT and CDR2 SNEGSKA (reference sequence). CDR3 loop: CSARALGATGELFF. DNA of the CDR3: TGCAGTGCTAGGGCACTCGGGGCTACCGGGGAGCTGTTTTTT.

This clonotype has a count of ten or more. The chain couples TRBV7-2 to TRBJ1-1; 8 nucleotides match TRBD1. Trimming removed 1 base from V and 6 bases from J; junction bases left unmatched: 7. Looked up from germline, CDR1 is SGHTA and CDR2 is FQGNSA. The CDR3 has 15 residues. CDR3: CASSLVPTGVPEAFF. The CDR3 bases are TGTGCCAGCAGCTTAGTCCCGACAGGGGTTCCTGAAGCTTTCTTT.

The chain links TRBV14 to TRBJ1-5; D gene uncertain. Germline V gene lookup returns CDR1 SGHDN and CDR2 FVKESK. Deletions cut 0 bases from V and 0 bases from J, with 15 bases between. The CDR3 is 18 amino acids. The CDR3 DNA sequence: TGTGCCAGCAGCCAAGAGGGAGGTAGCGGCTATAGCAATCAGCCCCAGCATTTT. Translation: CASSQEGGSGYSNQPQHF. Full variable domain (rest looked up from reference TRBV14 and TRBJ1-5): EAGVTQFPSHSVIEKGQTVTLRCDPISGHDNLYWYRRVMGKEIKFLLHFVKESKQDESGMPNNRFLAERTGGTYSTLKVQPAELEDSGVYFCASSQEGGSGYSNQPQHFGDGTRLSIL.

The V gene is TRBV25-1, the J gene TRBJ2-1, with TRBD1 matching over 12 bases. Losses at the gene ends were 4 bases for V and 5 bases for J; bases not matched to a gene: 3. Germline V gene sequence: CDR1 MGHDK, CDR2 SYGVNS. The CDR3 loop spans 15 amino acids. CDR3 in amino acids: CASSVGQGANNEQFF. CDR3 coding DNA: TGTGCCAGCAGTGTGGGACAGGGGGCAAACAATGAGCAGTTCTTC.

The table lists this clonotype with many counts. The rearrangement links TRBV6-4 to TRBJ2-1; 7 positions agree with TRBD2. The germline V gene encodes CDR1 MRHNA and CDR2 SNTAGT. V lost 2 bases to trimming and J lost 0 bases; unmatched junction nucleotides: 1. The CDR3 runs to 15 residues. CDR3 nucleotides: TGTGCCAGCAGTGACGGCGGGGGCTCCTACAATGAGCAGTTCTTC. It yields the protein CASSDGGGSYNEQFF.

Ten or more counts support this clonotype. V and J are TRBV20-1 and TRBJ1-1; D uncertain. V was cut by 5 bases and J by 8 bases, with 15 bases left in between. Germline V gene lookup returns CDR1 DFQATT and CDR2 SNEGSKA (reference sequence). The CDR3 has 12 residues. CDR3 protein: CSAPALGREAFF. DNA for the CDR3: TGCAGTGCTCCTGCTTTGGGTCGAGAAGCTTTCTTT.

This clonotype has ten or more counts. The V gene is TRBV11-2, the J gene TRBJ2-7; D tentatively reads TRBD1 or TRBD2 (6 bases each). The V gene lost 0 bases and the J gene lost 2 bases, with 17 bases spanning the gap. The germline V gene encodes CDR1 SGHAT and CDR2 FQNNGV. This CDR3 comprises 17 residues. CDR3 sequence reads: CASSLERGAVAPYEQYF. The DNA of the CDR3 is TGTGCCAGCAGCTTAGAAAGGGGGGCAGTCGCCCCCTACGAGCAGTACTTC.

This clonotype was observed many times. The J gene is TRBJ1-3, the V gene TRBV6-1; no firm D call. Per the germline V gene, CDR1 is MNHNS and CDR2 is SASEGT. The CDR3 covers 13 residues. Trimming stripped 2 bases from V and 4 bases from J, with 6 bases between. The chain's CDR3 is CASSELYGNTIYF. CDR3 nucleotide sequence: TGTGCCAGCAGTGAATTGTACGGAAACACCATATATTTT.

This clonotype was detected ten times or more. The rearrangement joins TRBV5-6 to TRBJ2-7, with 8 bases matching TRBD1. Germline-derived CDR1 and CDR2 are SGHDT and YYEEEE. V dropped 5 bases and J dropped 4; count of bases not matched to a gene: 5. The CDR3 consists of 13 residues. The CDR3 DNA reads as TGTGCCAGCAGGCACACAGGGGGTTACGAGCAGTACTTC. It codes for CASRHTGGYEQYF.

This clonotype was seen ten or more times. The CDR3 DNA is TGTGCCAGCAGTTCCCTGAGGGGGGGAGCAGATACGCAGTATTTT. The encoded protein is CASSSLRGGADTQYF. The chain recombines TRBV6-5 with TRBJ2-3, with D tentatively TRBD2 (7 bases). CDR3 length: 15 amino acids. The ends were cut back, 4 bases at V and 4 bases at J, with 15 bases in the middle. Germline loops: CDR1 MNHEY, CDR2 SVGAGI.

This clonotype was counted many times. This rearrangement joins TRBV6-1 to TRBJ1-1; unclear D gene. The CDR3 has 16 residues. CDR1 and CDR2 (germline): MNHNS, SASEGT. V lost 2 bases and J 1 base, leaving 14 bases between the germline ends. DNA of the CDR3: TGTGCCAGCAGTGAACTCGGGTCCCGGGGGAACACTGAAGCTTTCTTT. Its protein is CASSELGSRGNTEAFF.

This clonotype was counted a few times. The rearrangement joins TRBV25-1 to TRBJ1-6; TRBD1 agrees at 9 bases. CDR3 size: 14 residues. Unmatched junction bases numbered 5, after V lost 8 bases and J lost 6 bases. The germline V gene encodes CDR1 MGHDK and CDR2 SYGVNS. CDR3 sequence (DNA): TGTGCCAGCGGGGAGACAGGGGGTAATTCACCCCTCCACTTT. Translation: CASGETGGNSPLHF.

This clonotype has at least ten counts. This rearrangement joins TRBV6-5 to TRBJ1-6; D gene unclear. The CDR3 loop spans 17 amino acids. V was cut by 0 bases and J by 0 bases, with 9 bases left in between. Germline V gene lookup returns CDR1 MNHEY and CDR2 SVGAGI. In DNA, the CDR3 is TGTGCCAGCAGTTACTCCCCGGGTTACTCCTATAATTCACCCCTCCACTTT. This codes for CASSYSPGYSYNSPLHF.

This clonotype was detected many times. V gene TRBV6-1 combines with J gene TRBJ1-2; D might be TRBD1 (5 bases). The CDR3 runs 12 residues. CDR1 and CDR2 from the germline V gene are MNHNS and SASEGT. Trimming took off 6 bases at V and 2 bases at J, with 7 bases between the two ends. CDR3: CASRGGNYGYTF. The CDR3 nucleotides are TGTGCCAGCAGGGGGGGAAACTATGGCTACACCTTC.

This clonotype was seen many times. The V call is TRBV14, the J call TRBJ2-1; perhaps TRBD1 as D (5 bases). Per germline, CDR1 SGHDN and CDR2 FVKESK. V lost 2 bases and J lost 1, with 9 bases in between. CDR3 length: 15 residues. The CDR3 is CASSQRQGSYNEQFF. As DNA, the CDR3 is TGTGCCAGCAGCCAAAGGCAGGGATCCTACAATGAGCAGTTCTTC.

As concerns this clonotype: The junction departs from the called germline gene at one end, perhaps through a read error. The chain is built from TRBV25-1 and TRBJ1-1; D is perhaps TRBD1 (6 bases). The germline gives CDR1 MGHDK, CDR2 SYGVNS. This CDR3 region has 13 residues. In DNA, the CDR3 is TGTGCCAGCAGTAGGCAGGGGAACACTGGAGCTTTCTTT. Protein: CASSRQGNTGAFF.

The chain joins TRBV10-1 to TRBJ2-1, with TRBD1 matching 9 bases. The CDR3 totals 15 residues. Germline-derived CDR1 and CDR2 are WNHNN and SYGVQD (reference sequence). Losses at the gene ends were 2 bases for V and 7 bases for J; bases not matched to a gene: 6. The CDR3 DNA follows: TGCGCCAGCAGTGAGGCAGCACAGGGGGCGAATGAGCAGTTCTTC. Its protein product is CASSEAAQGANEQFF.

This rearrangement joins TRBV6-5 to TRBJ1-6, with D unclear. CDR3 size: 16 residues. V was pared by 8 bases and J by 0 bases, with 14 bases between. In germline, CDR1 is MNHEY, CDR2 SVGAGI. CDR3 DNA sequence: TGTGCCAGCTCACAAACAGCGAGCTCCTATAATTCACCCCTCCACTTT. Translation: CASSQTASSYNSPLHF.

In regard to this clonotype: The final CDR3 position lacks the conserved phenylalanine or tryptophan, pointing to a likely read error. The DNA is omitted, as the CDR3 cannot be located on it reliably, and the CDR3 follows TCRdb's listing. The chain employs TRBV5-1 and TRBJ2-7. The CDR3 has 8 amino acids, counting both end residues. Germline V gene lookup returns CDR1 SGHRS and CDR2 YFSETQ. The CDR3 reads CASSLDPE.

This chain connects TRBV20-1 to TRBJ1-2; D not resolved. The germline CDR1 and CDR2 sequences are DFQATT and SNEGSKA (reference sequence). CDR3 length: 14 residues. Trimming removed 0 bases at V and 4 bases at J, with 12 bases between. CDR3 loop: CSARDKDVSYGYTF. For the CDR3, the DNA is TGCAGTGCTAGAGATAAGGATGTTTCCTATGGCTACACCTTC.